This T cell receptor beta chain was identified in a study of T cells in Graves' hyperthyroidism and ophthalmopathy (dated 2019 in TCRdb). With regard to the full study: To identify distinguishing TCR V-J signatures, a discovery cohort of about 95 patients was used, comprising some 45 with Graves' ophthalmopathy and 57 with stable Graves' hyperthyroidism. Prospective prediction of ophthalmopathy was tested in an independent validation cohort consisting of about 20 hyperthyroidism patients and 15 to 17 patients who later progressed to ophthalmopathy. For training and testing, the 100 or so patients in the discovery cohort were randomly divided in a 7:3 ratio. Thyroid tissue and blood T-cell repertoires from about 6 Graves' hyperthyroidism patients were also compared in the study. Once sampling was done, hyperthyroidism patients were given methimazole at a starting dose of 30 mg daily, whereas ophthalmopathy patients were given high-dose intravenous methylprednisolone. The paper reports TCR Vbeta CDR3 sequencing of roughly 140 peripheral blood samples: approximately 43 ophthalmopathy, 70 to 85 hyperthyroidism and approximately 17 progressor patients.

TCR beta CDR3 regions were amplified from RNA transcripts. The first round of RT-PCR for the TCR CDR3 was performed with the HTBI primer set and the Qiagen OneStep RT-PCR kit. A second multiplex PCR round built the libraries, followed by size selection and purification. Paired-end sequencing of the libraries was performed with 100 bp reads on an Illumina HiSeq2000. Per the authors' processing: SOAPnuke was used to process the raw data, with reads discarded if the reads contained adapters or uncalled bases, had a mean Phred below 15, or lacked an exact constant-primer or identifier match. COPE v1.2.5 was used to merge the high-quality paired reads, and each unique nucleotide sequence was defined as a clonotype. Clonotypes were aligned to IMGT TRBV, TRBD and TRBJ reference segments using MiTCR v1.1. Analysis was restricted to V-J combinations with a frequency above 0.0001, which covered approximately 99% of repertoires. The TCS score was defined as the ratio of F50 (clonal expansion) to E x V (chaos), calculated using BLOSUM62-based TCRdist between CDR3 peptides within each V-J. Welch's t-statistics and random forest reduced 500 to 650 V-J features to roughly 13, which were used in a naive Bayes classifier (R e1071). The Morisita-Horn index was used to measure how similar the thyroid and blood repertoires were. TCRdb took the public reads, trimmed them with fastp at Q25, ran MiXCR for clone calling and kept in-frame beta chains. Each record represents a unique CDR3 protein, reported with the most common genes and DNA among its rows. TCRdb's processing, not the study's, gives the V and J calls here. The sample table lists about 500,000 distinct CDR3 sequences, 35% to 50% of them with a count of one. About 45% of the sample is in the top ten clones.

At least ten counts were recorded for this clonotype. Its antigen remains undetermined. No much larger clone is present one base from it, and per-base qualities are unavailable. Exclusion was applied to patients with uncontrolled infections, other autoimmune diseases, pregnancy or lactation. Clinical symptoms, serum thyroxine and TRAb, thyroid ultrasound, and orbital computed tomography formed the basis for the diagnoses. Total RNA was extracted using Trizol reagent, and RNA quality was assessed on an Agilent 2100 Bioanalyzer. Compared with germline, V lacks 5 bases and J lacks 7 bases; bases without a gene match: 14. The CDR3 spans 16 residues, from the cysteine through the phenylalanine. Left in the record is the CDR3 DNA by itself, 48 bases read in frame from the first base. CDR1 and CDR2 are drawn from the germline V gene: MDHEN, SYDVKM. General findings and caveats noted by the study authors: Most expanded thyroid clonotypes (frequency above 0.001) were also found in blood, which suggests that blood repertoires may mirror thyroid immune responses. No statistical method was used to fix the sample size in advance, and group allocation was not hidden from the investigators. In validation, the model predicted progression to ophthalmopathy with approximately 70% sensitivity and 72% to 85% specificity, a median of about 6 months before onset. A 13 V-J signature model separated ophthalmopathy from stable hyperthyroidism, with around 90% sensitivity and about 81% specificity in cross-validation and 80%/75% in testing.

What was sequenced was peripheral blood or thyroid tissue (not recorded which). The rearrangement joined TRBV28 to TRBJ2-5, with TRBD2 matching 9 junction bases. This clonotype originated in an adult woman with Graves' disease, either hyperthyroidism or ophthalmopathy (not recorded which). DNA sequence: TGTGCCAGCAGTCGTCCGGGGCGGGAGGGCCTCGGGACCCAGTACTTC. The encoded protein is CASSRPGREGLGTQYF. With all but the CDR3 taken from the reference TRBV28 and TRBJ2-5 genes, the full variable domain is: DVKVTQSSRYLVKRTGEKVFLECVQDMDHENMFWYRQDPGLGLRLIYFSYDVKMKEKGDIPEGYSVSREKKERFSLILESASTNQTSMYLCASSRPGREGLGTQYFGPGTRLLVL.